This T cell receptor beta chain was recorded in a study of immune heterogeneity within non-small cell lung tumors. This clonotype was seen at least ten times. A multiplex PCR containing 32 V primers and 13 J primers was used to amplify TCR beta CDR3. TCRdb redid the calling of the multiplex PCR reads with MiXCR, one entry per CDR3 protein. This sample has 4,500 to 7,000 distinct CDR3 sequences, with about a fifth found just once. The CDR3 spans 15 residues. V was clipped by 2 bases and J by 5 bases; unmatched bases: 3. The germline V gene encodes CDR1 SGHAT and CDR2 FQDESV (reference sequence). Template input, which was bulk tumor genomic DNA, totaled around 660 ng per sample. Multiple biopsies spaced far apart were taken from each primary tumor during surgery. Curative surgery was performed on patients who had untreated, newly diagnosed non-small cell lung cancer. Every donor was a newly diagnosed non-small cell lung cancer patient having surgery with curative intent.

This clonotype originated in a man aged 60 to 75 with non-small cell lung cancer. Sequencing used lung tumor tissue. The V call is TRBV11-1, the J call TRBJ2-2; TRBD1 aligns across 9 bases. As DNA, the CDR3 is TGTGCCAGCAGCTTATGGACAGGGGAAACCGGGGAGCTGTTTTTT. Its protein product is CASSLWTGETGELFF.